The 27 T cell receptor beta chains presented below share a single source sample, sequenced in a study of identical twins. From the 5' RACE reads, TCRdb called clonotypes with MiXCR, one entry per CDR3 protein. Of hundreds of thousands of distinct CDR3 sequences in the sample, roughly 6% were seen once. The sample was naive T cells sorted from blood. The receptors shown here come from a man aged 18-30 years in good health.

Many counts were recorded for this clonotype. This rearrangement joins TRBV28 to TRBJ1-1; a possible D gene is TRBD1 (5 bases). The CDR3 totals 11 residues. Between the trimmed V and J ends, which lost 9 bases and 7 bases, there was a span of 12 bases. Germline CDR1 MDHEN, CDR2 SYDVKM. The CDR3 reads CASRWGGEAFF. The CDR3 region has the DNA TGTGCCAGTCGCTGGGGGGGTGAAGCTTTCTTT.

The chain couples TRBV5-1 to TRBJ1-1, with D possibly TRBD1 on 5 matching bases. Germline-derived CDR1 and CDR2 are SGHRS and YFSETQ. The CDR3 totals 15 residues. Trimming took 3 bases from V and 0 from J, leaving 12 bases between them. CDR3 in amino acids: CASSYTTVMNTEAFF. The CDR3 bases are TGCGCCAGCAGCTATACGACAGTGATGAACACTGAAGCTTTCTTT.

The chain carries TRBV12-3 or TRBV12-4 and TRBJ1-5, with D hard to call. V lost 6 bases and J 7 bases, leaving 13 bases between the germline ends. This CDR3 region has 13 residues. The CDR3 region has the DNA TGTGCCAGCAGATCGAGGGTAAGCCAGCCCCAGCATTTT. Protein: CASRSRVSQPQHF.

There are many counts of this clonotype. This sequence joins TRBV4-1 and TRBJ1-1; no firm D call. V was clipped by 0 bases and J by 7 bases, with 3 bases between them. Germline CDR1 MGHRA, CDR2 YSYEKL. This CDR3 contains 11 residues. This CDR3 reads CASSQEREAFF. The CDR3, as DNA: TGCGCCAGCAGCCAAGAGCGTGAAGCTTTCTTT.

V usage is TRBV7-9 and J usage is TRBJ2-2; no definite D call. This CDR3 contains 17 residues. Germline CDR1 is SEHNR and CDR2 is FQNEAQ (reference sequence). V lost 1 base and J lost 1, with 13 bases in between. The CDR3 DNA sequence: TGTGCCAGCAGCTTAGTGGCCGGTGCCCAGAACACCGGGGAGCTGTTTTTT. Its translation: CASSLVAGAQNTGELFF.

In this sample, this clonotype turned up many times. The chain uses TRBV6-2 or TRBV6-3 and TRBJ2-1; TRBD2 matches at 7 bases. V gave up 0 bases and J gave up 5 bases; unmatched junction bases: 4. This CDR3 has 15 amino acids. Germline assignment: CDR1 MNHEY and CDR2 SVGEGT. The chain's CDR3 is CASSYSAGRNNEQFF. The DNA of the CDR3 is TGTGCCAGCAGTTACTCAGCGGGGCGAAACAATGAGCAGTTCTTC.

This clonotype was counted at least ten times. DNA of the CDR3: TGTGCCACCAGCCGGGACAGGGGGGGCAATGAGCAGTTCTTC. Translation gives CATSRDRGGNEQFF. V and J are TRBV15 and TRBJ2-1; TRBD1 agrees at 11 bases. This CDR3 is built from 14 residues. Trimming took 5 bases from V and 6 from J; bases not matched to a gene: 3. CDR1 is LNHNV, CDR2 YYDKDF, per germline (reference sequence).

This clonotype has only a few counts. The chain joins TRBV11-2 to TRBJ2-5; D not resolved. Germline V gives CDR1 SGHAT, CDR2 FQNNGV. CDR3 size: 13 residues. Trimming stripped 8 bases from V and 2 bases from J, with 12 bases between. The CDR3: CASWAIQQETQYF. DNA for the CDR3: TGTGCCAGCTGGGCAATACAACAAGAGACCCAGTACTTC.

This clonotype was observed a few times. The chain carries TRBV5-1 and TRBJ1-2, with 9 bases aligning to TRBD1. Germline CDR1 reads SGHRS; CDR2 reads YFSETQ. The CDR3 runs to 17 residues. The V gene end was trimmed by 4 bases and the J gene end by 2 bases; junction bases not matched to a gene: 12. The CDR3 loop is CASSGWTGEKTNYGYTF. Written as DNA, the CDR3 is TGCGCCAGCAGCGGGTGGACAGGGGAGAAGACGAACTATGGCTACACCTTC.

This rearrangement joins TRBV9 to TRBJ1-1; 12 bases are shared with TRBD1. This CDR3 is built from 19 residues. J lost 4 bases, V lost 0 bases, and 13 bases had no gene match. Germline lookup yields CDR1 SGDLS and CDR2 YYNGEE. Here the CDR3 DNA reads TGTGCCAGCAGCGTAGGGTTTGGGGGACAGGGGGCCGGGAGCACTGAAGCTTTCTTT. Translation: CASSVGFGGQGAGSTEAFF.

This clonotype was observed a few times. The chain combines TRBV20-1 with TRBJ2-3; possibly TRBD1 or TRBD2 for D (5 bases each). Trimming took off 2 bases at V and 1 base at J, with 16 bases between the two ends. This CDR3 has 16 amino acids. The germline V gene has CDR1 DFQATT and CDR2 SNEGSKA (reference sequence). The CDR3 protein is CSARSGYSEGTDTQYF. Here the CDR3 DNA reads TGCAGTGCTAGATCAGGGTATAGCGAGGGCACAGATACGCAGTATTTT.

This clonotype was seen at least ten times. The J gene is TRBJ2-7, the V gene TRBV12-3 or TRBV12-4; D gene uncertain. CDR3 size: 13 residues. The V end lost 0 bases, the J end lost 2 bases, and 5 bases lay between the germline ends. CDR3 sequence: CASSLAQAYEQYF. The CDR3 DNA sequence: TGTGCCAGCAGTTTAGCGCAGGCCTACGAGCAGTACTTC.

This clonotype was seen repeatedly, ten times or more. The chain is built from TRBV20-1 and TRBJ2-5; 7 nucleotides align to TRBD2. This CDR3 is built from 14 residues. The V segment lost 6 bases and the J segment 5 bases; nucleotides outside the gene matches: 12. The V gene's germline CDR1 is DFQATT and CDR2 SNEGSKA (reference sequence). The chain's CDR3 is CSATPLAGEETQYF. CDR3 DNA: TGCAGTGCAACCCCTCTGGCGGGAGAGGAGACCCAGTACTTC.

The chain recombines TRBV7-9 with TRBJ2-7, with 11 bases lining up with TRBD1. J lost 6 bases, V lost 3 bases, and 4 bases had no gene match. The CDR3 sequence is 14 residues long. Germline CDR1 is SEHNR and CDR2 is FQNEAQ (reference sequence). The CDR3 nucleotides are TGTGCCAGCAGCTTGGGACAGGGGGACGGCGAGCAGTACTTC. Its protein is CASSLGQGDGEQYF.

This clonotype was detected ten times or more. The chain is built from TRBV6-5 and TRBJ2-1; D is unresolved. V was cut by 7 bases and J by 6 bases, with 7 bases left in between. CDR1 MNHEY and CDR2 SVGAGI come from the germline V gene. This CDR3 contains 11 residues. The CDR3 loop is CASMSGNEQFF. The CDR3 DNA is TGTGCCAGCATGTCCGGCAATGAGCAGTTCTTC.

The table lists this clonotype with many counts. The rearrangement joins TRBV6-5 to TRBJ2-2; D not resolved. This CDR3 is built from 15 residues. Germline V gene data show CDR1 as MNHEY and CDR2 as SVGAGI. V lost 4 bases, J lost 4 bases, and 13 bases lay in between. The CDR3 sequence: CASSWVAERTGELFF. The DNA of the CDR3 is TGTGCCAGCAGTTGGGTCGCGGAACGCACCGGGGAGCTGTTTTTT.

This clonotype was seen a handful of times. The rearrangement uses TRBV15 and TRBJ2-7; 9 nucleotides align to TRBD2. V was pared by 8 bases and J by 4 bases, with 9 bases of the junction left unmatched. The CDR3 spans 14 residues. Germline CDR1 and CDR2: LNHNV and YYDKDF (reference sequence). CDR3 sequence (DNA): TGTGCCACCTCCCCCCGGACTAGCGCGTACGAGCAGTACTTC. Its translation is CATSPRTSAYEQYF.

This clonotype was counted ten times or more. The junction does not match germline at one end; this may be a read error. The rearrangement links TRBV24-1 to TRBJ2-5; D uncertain. Germline V CDR1 and CDR2: KGHDR, SFDVKD. This CDR3 has 11 amino acids. The CDR3 nucleotides are TGTGCCACAGGACGCCAAGGGACCCAGTACTTC. This gives the protein CATGRQGTQYF.

The gene calls are TRBV6-2 or TRBV6-3 and TRBJ1-1; 7 bases are a match to TRBD1. This CDR3 is built from 13 residues. The trim removed 2 bases at V and 7 bases at J, leaving 4 bases unmatched. Germline V lookup: CDR1 MNHEY, CDR2 SVGEGT. The CDR3 reads CASSYGTVIEAFF. DNA of the CDR3: TGTGCCAGCAGTTACGGGACAGTCATTGAAGCTTTCTTT.

This rearrangement joins TRBV12-3 or TRBV12-4 to TRBJ2-7; D possibly corresponds to TRBD2 (6 bases). The CDR3 consists of 13 residues. Trimming took off 3 bases at V and 11 bases at J, with 17 bases between the two ends. The CDR3 sequence is CASSLGTGRGEYF. The CDR3 bases are TGTGCCAGCAGTTTGGGGACCGGGCGGGGAGAGTACTTC.

This clonotype was counted between two and nine times. This sequence joins TRBV12-3 or TRBV12-4 and TRBJ1-5; the D is unclear. The CDR3 covers 16 residues. Trimming pared 2 bases from V and 7 bases from J, leaving 18 bases between. This CDR3 reads CASSLITTIRGQPQHF. The CDR3, as DNA: TGTGCCAGCAGTTTAATCACGACAATTCGCGGCCAGCCCCAGCATTTT.

A few counts support this clonotype. The chain couples TRBV5-1 to TRBJ2-7; 11 bases map to TRBD2. The CDR3 runs to 14 residues. With 5 bases clipped from V and 5 bases from J, the junction kept 6 bases outside the gene matches. In germline, CDR1 is SGHRS, CDR2 YFSETQ. CDR3 sequence (DNA): TGCGCCAGCAGACTAACTAGCGGGAGCAACGAGCAGTACGTC. Its protein is CASRLTSGSNEQYV.

The V gene is TRBV20-1, the J gene TRBJ2-3, with D hard to call. The germline gives CDR1 DFQATT, CDR2 SNEGSKA (reference sequence). CDR3 length: 14 amino acids. Trimming shortened V by 0 bases and J by 7 bases, and 14 bases separated the two germline ends. CDR3 sequence: CSARDPGVGYTQYF. DNA of the CDR3: TGCAGTGCTAGAGATCCTGGGGTGGGTTATACGCAGTATTTT.

This clonotype was seen at least ten times. The chain uses TRBV12-3 or TRBV12-4 and TRBJ2-7, with 9 nucleotides matching TRBD2. The CDR3 contains 15 residues. Losses at the gene ends were 1 base for V and 4 bases for J; bases not matched to a gene: 5. The DNA of the CDR3 is TGTGCCAGCAGTTTAGGCGCGGGAGGGACTTACGAGCAGTACGTC. Its protein product is CASSLGAGGTYEQYV.

This clonotype turned up a few times. The CDR3 DNA follows: TGTGCCAGCAGTCCGGGACAGGGGATCCAATACGGCGAGCAGTACTTC. It codes for CASSPGQGIQYGEQYF. This chain connects TRBV12-3 or TRBV12-4 to TRBJ2-7, with 10 bases lining up with TRBD1. Trimming took 5 bases from V and 6 from J; bases not matched to a gene: 13. There are 16 residues in the CDR3.

The sample holds many counts of this clonotype. The chain uses TRBV5-1 and TRBJ1-1; no clear D gene. The germline V gene encodes CDR1 SGHRS and CDR2 YFSETQ. CDR3 length: 14 residues. Trimming cost V 7 bases and J 1 base, with 14 bases left between them. This CDR3 reads CASRSRWENTEAFF. CDR3 coding DNA: TGCGCCAGCCGCTCCCGGTGGGAGAACACTGAAGCTTTCTTT.

At least ten counts were recorded for this clonotype. V gene TRBV28 combines with J gene TRBJ2-5; D uncertain. The CDR3 runs to 13 residues. Trimming removed 7 bases from V and 5 bases from J, with 14 bases in between. Germline values: CDR1 MDHEN, CDR2 SYDVKM. CDR3 amino acids: CASTRSSHETQYF. The CDR3 nucleotides read TGTGCCAGCACGCGGAGTAGTCATGAGACCCAGTACTTC.